The 3 T cell receptor beta chains listed next were all sequenced from one sample in a study of T cells after yellow fever vaccination. MiXCR was run by TCRdb on the 5' RACE reads, yielding one entry per CDR3 protein. The sample shows 150,000 to 200,000 distinct CDR3 sequences, about 6% of them seen only once. The sequencing used CD4+ T cells sorted from PBMCs, collected on the day of the first yellow fever vaccination. Source of these receptors: a man aged 18 to 35 who received the YFV17D yellow fever vaccine.

This clonotype was recorded a few times. The chain carries TRBV5-1 and TRBJ1-6; TRBD1 matches at 7 bases. V was pared by 10 bases and J by 1 base, with 14 bases of the junction left unmatched. Germline values: CDR1 SGHRS, CDR2 YFSETQ. The CDR3 is made up of 17 amino acids. In nucleotides, the CDR3 is TGCGCCTTCAGGACAGGAGAAACGGGTTCCTATAATTCACCCCTCCACTTT. Its translation: CAFRTGETGSYNSPLHF.

The chain carries TRBV9 and TRBJ2-5; TRBD2 agrees at 9 bases. J gave up 1 base and V 3 bases, and 7 bases lay outside the gene matches. CDR3 length equals 16 residues. Germline V lookup: CDR1 SGDLS, CDR2 YYNGEE. The CDR3 DNA reads as TGTGCCAGCAGCGAGAATAGCGGGGGCTTCCAAGAGACCCAGTACTTC. It is translated as CASSENSGGFQETQYF. The complete variable domain, with remaining parts taken from reference TRBV9 and TRBJ2-5, reads DSGVTQTPKHLITATGQRVTLRCSPRSGDLSVYWYQQSLDQGLQFLIQYYNGEERAKGNILERFSAQQFPDLHSELNLSSLELGDSALYFCASSENSGGFQETQYFGPGTRLLVL.

This clonotype was picked up a small number of times. The gene calls are TRBV5-5 and TRBJ2-3; D uncertain. The length of the CDR3 is 14 residues. Trimming removed 3 bases at V and 6 bases at J, with 14 bases between. Looked up from germline, CDR1 is SGHKS and CDR2 is YYEKEE (reference sequence). The CDR3 loop is CASSSRWVMDTQYF. In nucleotides, the CDR3 is TGTGCCAGCAGCTCCCGTTGGGTTATGGATACGCAGTATTTT.